This T cell receptor beta chain derives from a study of type 1 regulatory T cells. Turning to the study itself: T-allo10 is a Tr1-enriched, alloantigen-specific CD4 T cell product made in vitro.

From the reads, TCRdb called clonotypes with MiXCR, one entry per CDR3 protein. The table shows 80,000 to 100,000 distinct CDR3 sequences, with roughly 31% occurring only once. CDR1 and CDR2 (germline): MNHNS, SASEGT. The ends lost 8 bases at V and 4 bases at J; junction bases unmatched: 9. The CDR3 is 15 residues long. The TCR was taken from a human donor in good health. Sequenced material: CD4+ T cells, either the whole sample or a sorted fraction (not recorded which). The chain is built from TRBV6-1 and TRBJ2-2, with 8 positions matching TRBD1. In DNA, the CDR3 is TGTGCCAGCCGAGACAGGGGCTCGGGCACCGGGGAGCTGTTTTTT. Amino acids: CASRDRGSGTGELFF.